The rows below give T cell receptor beta chains drawn from one sample of a study of Ad26.COV2.S vaccination and SARS-CoV-2 variants. The repertoire was sequenced with immunoSEQ multiplex PCR; TCRdb's copy has only in-frame clones and lacks some. This sample has about 460,000 clones; 70% to 90% occur once, and the top ten carry 1.5% to 2%. Sequencing was performed on peripheral blood, taken in a trial of Ad26.COV2.S vaccine versus placebo. These receptors all stem from a person between 18 and 60 years old who received the Ad26.COV2.S COVID-19 vaccine or a placebo. Each CDR3 is given with its conserved first and last residue. A D gene is named only where the DNA matches it firmly. Clone size, where shown, is once, few, many, or a class for clones that have expanded.

d_call: TRBD1; j_call: TRBJ1-4; clone_size: -; v_call: TRBV5-1; cdr3_nt: TGCGCCAGCAGTAGATCAACAGGGGAGGGGGTTGAAAAACTGTTTTTT; cdr3_aa: CASSRSTGEGVEKLFF
d_call: -; j_call: TRBJ1-2; clone_size: -; v_call: TRBV3-1/TRBV3-2; cdr3_nt: TGTGCCAGCAGCCCCGTAGACAGATATGGCTACACCTTC; cdr3_aa: CASSPVDRYGYTF
d_call: TRBD2; j_call: TRBJ2-7; clone_size: -; v_call: TRBV7-2; cdr3_nt: TGTGCCAGCAGTCAACCGGGACTAGCGAACTACGAGCAGTACTTC; cdr3_aa: CASSQPGLANYEQYF
d_call: -; j_call: TRBJ2-3; clone_size: once; v_call: TRBV4-1; cdr3_nt: TGCGCCAGCAGCCAAGATATAAGCGAAACAACAGATACGCAGTATTTT; cdr3_aa: CASSQDISETTDTQYF
d_call: -; j_call: TRBJ1-6; clone_size: -; v_call: TRBV7-9; cdr3_nt: TGTGCCAGCAGCTTAGTGGGTGGTCGGGAGCAGGTTTCACCCCTCCACTTT; cdr3_aa: CASSLVGGREQVSPLHF
d_call: -; j_call: TRBJ2-1; clone_size: once; v_call: TRBV7-9; cdr3_nt: TGTGCCAGCAGCTTAGTCCGGGGAGGTCAGTTCTTC; cdr3_aa: CASSLVRGGQFF
d_call: -; j_call: TRBJ2-7; clone_size: -; v_call: TRBV5-5; cdr3_nt: TGTGCCAGCAGCTCCCTTGGGTCGGACAGCCCCCACGAGCAGTACTTC; cdr3_aa: CASSSLGSDSPHEQYF
d_call: TRBD1; j_call: TRBJ2-1; clone_size: -; v_call: TRBV10-3; cdr3_nt: TGTGCCATCAGCGGACAGGGGAGTAAGCAGTTCTTC; cdr3_aa: CAISGQGSKQFF
d_call: TRBD2; j_call: TRBJ2-5; clone_size: -; v_call: TRBV5-1; cdr3_nt: TGCGCCAGCAGCTTGGGCCAATTAGCGGGGGGAGAGACCCAGTACTTC; cdr3_aa: CASSLGQLAGGETQYF
d_call: -; j_call: TRBJ2-1; clone_size: -; v_call: TRBV7-3; cdr3_nt: TGTGCCAGCAGCTTAGAGAGCAGGGGTTGGGATGAGCAGTTCTTC; cdr3_aa: CASSLESRGWDEQFF